The clone carrying this T cell receptor beta chain occurred a few times. Antigen: not known. These data belong to a study of cytomegalovirus exposure and HLA in healthy donors. Notes on the study in general: Most of the TCR beta V segments (in an earlier analysis) were productive either about 87% or about 30% of the time.

The primer mix had 60 Vbeta and 13 Jbeta primers. Only in-frame clones appear in the TCRdb table, and some are missing; sequencing was by immunoSEQ multiplex PCR. The sample comprises about 140,000 clones, roughly 78% of which are singletons, and under 2.5% rests with the top ten. Trimming took 2 bases from V and 7 from J, leaving 17 bases between them. CDR3 length: 16 residues. The germline V gene has CDR1 LNHDA and CDR2 SQIVND (reference sequence). In nominal health when sampled, donors likely had unrecorded immune exposures nonetheless. The rearrangement uses TRBV19 and TRBJ1-4; D possibly corresponds to TRBD1 (5 bases). The receptor was isolated from a man aged 25 to 45 in good health and CMV-seronegative. The source material was PBMCs. The CDR3 sequence: CASSIRIVGGSEKLFF. As DNA, the CDR3 is TGTGCCAGTAGTATACGGATCGTCGGGGGGAGTGAAAAACTGTTTTTT.